The entry below gives a single T cell receptor (beta chain) sequence along with its context. In the original workflow: Researchers report that nucleated cell counts were estimated from reference gene primer amplification. Produced via immunoSEQ multiplex PCR; TCRdb's table is partial and in-frame only. V and J calls and clone size are those listed in that table; D and trimming were worked out from the DNA. The repertoire holds about 180,000 clones, with about 85% as singletons. This record comes from a study of blood T cell repertoires in COVID-19. In the study overall: Both acute and convalescent COVID-19 samples were obtained from the United States, Italy and Spain. From T cells, B-cell-depleted T cells, or PBMCs came the material, which was cDNA or gDNA.

J lost 0 bases, V lost 1 base, and 3 bases had no gene match. The CDR3 length is 16 residues. Germline V CDR1 and CDR2: SGHTA, FQGNSA. Sample: peripheral blood. The V and J genes are TRBV7-2 and TRBJ2-7; 10 bases map to TRBD2. The sequence derives from a woman of 80 years or more with acute or convalescent COVID-19. The CDR3 spells CASSLGASGSSYEQYF. The CDR3 DNA sequence: TGTGCCAGCAGCTTAGGCGCTAGCGGGAGCTCCTACGAGCAGTACTTC.